The T cell receptor (beta chain) under discussion was sequenced for a study of T-cell memory formation after mild COVID-19. General study points: Pre-infection memory already had some responding clones, implying cross-reactive memory joined.

The germline V gene has CDR1 SGHDT and CDR2 YYEEEE. The CDR3 sequence is 12 residues long. V was cut by 5 bases and J by 3 bases, with 9 bases left in between. In TCRdb, the 5' RACE reads were re-called with MiXCR into one record per CDR3 protein. The repertoire includes 450,000 or so distinct CDR3 sequences, 20% to 25% of them detected once, and around 13% sits in the top ten. Concerning this clonotype itself: What it recognizes is unknown.

The rearrangement links TRBV5-6 to TRBJ2-7, with no clear D. The source of this sequence is an adult woman who had mild COVID-19 (a few samples of this study predate the infection). Cell type and time point are not known. Sequenced: PBMCs or a T cell subset sorted from them (not recorded which). As DNA, the CDR3 is TGTGCCAGCAGAGTGGCCAACTACGAGCAGTACTTC. Amino acid sequence: CASRVANYEQYF.